This T cell receptor beta chain was captured by sequencing in a study of blood T cell repertoires in COVID-19. Study in general: COVID-19 samples collected from the United States, Italy and Spain covered acute and convalescent phases. Sources were T cells, B-cell-depleted T cells, or PBMCs; the material itself was cDNA or gDNA.

The CDR3 consists of 16 residues. The V end was cut by 5 bases, the J end by 0 bases, with 15 bases between. CDR1 is SGDLS, CDR2 YYNGEE, per germline. In the authors' workflow: By means of reference gene primer amplification, nucleated cell counts were estimated. Produced via immunoSEQ multiplex PCR; TCRdb's table is partial and in-frame only. V and J calls plus clone size are reproduced from that table; the DNA served to infer D and trimming. The repertoire holds 85,000 to 130,000 clones, with approximately 86% as singletons. This chain joins TRBV9 and TRBJ1-3, with a tentative D call TRBD1 (5 bases). The source material was peripheral blood. This TCR was recovered from a woman in her sixties or seventies with acute or convalescent COVID-19. CDR3 sequence: CASSAQQVYSGNTIYF. The DNA of the CDR3 is TGTGCCAGCAGTGCGCAACAGGTTTACTCTGGAAACACCATATATTTT. The full variable domain, in which reference TRBV9 and TRBJ1-3 provide the parts outside the CDR3, is DSGVTQTPKHLITATGQRVTLRCSPRSGDLSVYWYQQSLDQGLQFLIQYYNGEERAKGNILERFSAQQFPDLHSELNLSSLELGDSALYFCASSAQQVYSGNTIYFGEGSWLTVV.